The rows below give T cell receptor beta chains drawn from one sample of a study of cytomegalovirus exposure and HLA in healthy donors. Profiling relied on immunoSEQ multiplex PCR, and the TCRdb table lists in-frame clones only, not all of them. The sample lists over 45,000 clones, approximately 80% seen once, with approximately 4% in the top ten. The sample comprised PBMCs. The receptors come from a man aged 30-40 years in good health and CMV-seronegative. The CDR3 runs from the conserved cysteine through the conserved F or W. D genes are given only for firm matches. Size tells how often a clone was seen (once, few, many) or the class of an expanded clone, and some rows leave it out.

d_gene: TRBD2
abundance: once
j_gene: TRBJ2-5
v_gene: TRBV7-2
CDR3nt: TGTGCCAGCAGCTCCCACCTTGGACTAGCGGGCCAAGAGACCCAGTACTTC
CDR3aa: CASSSHLGLAGQETQYF

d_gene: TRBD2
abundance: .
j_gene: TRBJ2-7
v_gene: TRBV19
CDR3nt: TGTGCCAGTACCCAAAGCGGGAACTCCTACGAGCAGTACTTC
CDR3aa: CASTQSGNSYEQYF

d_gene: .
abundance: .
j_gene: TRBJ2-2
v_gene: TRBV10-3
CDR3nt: TGTGCCATCAGTGAGGGTCTATCAAAGAACGGGGAGCTGTTTTTT
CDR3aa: CAISEGLSKNGELFF

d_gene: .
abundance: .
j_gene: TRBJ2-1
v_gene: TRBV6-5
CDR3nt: TGTGCCAGCAGTTTTGACAGGAACCACTACAATGAGCAGTTCTTC
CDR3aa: CASSFDRNHYNEQFF

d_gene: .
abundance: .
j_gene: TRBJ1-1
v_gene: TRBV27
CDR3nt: TGTGCCAGCAGCATAATGGAAGGAGACACTGAAGCTTTCTTT
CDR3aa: CASSIMEGDTEAFF

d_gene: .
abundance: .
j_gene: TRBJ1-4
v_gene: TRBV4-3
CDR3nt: TGCGCCAGCAGCCAAGATATGGCGGCCCATGAAAAACTGTTTTTT
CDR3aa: CASSQDMAAHEKLFF

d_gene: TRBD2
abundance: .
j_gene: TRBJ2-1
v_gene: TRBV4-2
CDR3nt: TGTGCCAGCAGCCAAGATGAGGGGACTAGGAGGAATGAGCAGTTCTTC
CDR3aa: CASSQDEGTRRNEQFF

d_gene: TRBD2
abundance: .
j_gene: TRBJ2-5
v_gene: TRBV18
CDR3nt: TGTGCCAGCTCACCTATGAGATCGGGACTAGGAACTCAAGAGACCCAGTACTTC
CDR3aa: CASSPMRSGLGTQETQYF

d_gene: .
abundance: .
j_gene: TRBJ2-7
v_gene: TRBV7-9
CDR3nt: TGTGCCAGCAGCTTAGCGCTGGCCAGGCCCCCGGTCAGCGAGCAGTACTTC
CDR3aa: CASSLALARPPVSEQYF

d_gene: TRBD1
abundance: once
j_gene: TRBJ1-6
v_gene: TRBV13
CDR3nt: TGTGCCAGCAGCTCGACAGGGGTTCATTCACCCCTCCACTTT
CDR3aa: CASSSTGVHSPLHF

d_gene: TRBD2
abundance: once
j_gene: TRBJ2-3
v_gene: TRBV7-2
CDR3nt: TGTGCCAGCAGCCAAGCGGGACTAGCGGGGGCTTCTGGCACAGATACGCAGTATTTT
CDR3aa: CASSQAGLAGASGTDTQYF

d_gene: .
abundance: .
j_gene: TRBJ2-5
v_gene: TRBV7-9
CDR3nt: TGTTCCAGCAGCTTAGAGGAGGAGACCCAGTACTTC
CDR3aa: CSSSLEEETQYF

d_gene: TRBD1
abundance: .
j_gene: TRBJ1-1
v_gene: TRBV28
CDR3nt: TGTGCCAGCAGAATAACAGGGGCGAACACTGAAGCTTTCTTT
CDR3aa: CASRITGANTEAFF

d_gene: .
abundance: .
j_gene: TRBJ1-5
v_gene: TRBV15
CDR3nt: TGTGCCACCAGCAGAACCAGGAATCTAAGCAATCAGCCCCAGCATTTT
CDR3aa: CATSRTRNLSNQPQHF

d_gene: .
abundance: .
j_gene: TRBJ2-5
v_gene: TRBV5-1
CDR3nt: TGCGCCAGCAGCTTAACCCCGGGAGTCGGGCGAGAGACCCAGTACTTC
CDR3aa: CASSLTPGVGRETQYF

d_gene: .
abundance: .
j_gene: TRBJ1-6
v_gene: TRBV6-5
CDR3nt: TGTGCCAGCAGATGGGGACTGGGTTCACCCCTCCACTTT
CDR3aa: CASRWGLGSPLHF

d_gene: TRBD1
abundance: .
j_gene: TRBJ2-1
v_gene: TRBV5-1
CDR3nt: TGCGCTAGCAGCGGGGACAGGGGAGGCTACAATGAGCAGTTCTTC
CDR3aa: CASSGDRGGYNEQFF

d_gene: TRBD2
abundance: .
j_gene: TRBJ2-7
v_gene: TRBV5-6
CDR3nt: TGTGCCAGCAGCTTGGCCGGTAGCGGGAGATACGGGCAGTACTTC
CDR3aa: CASSLAGSGRYGQYF

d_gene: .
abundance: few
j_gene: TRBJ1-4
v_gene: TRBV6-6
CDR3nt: TGTGCCAGCAGACAGGGCCCTGGACTGTTTTTT
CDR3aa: CASRQGPGLFF

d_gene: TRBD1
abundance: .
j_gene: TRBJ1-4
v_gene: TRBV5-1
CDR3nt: TGCGCCAGCAGCTTAAACCCCGGGACAGGGGTCGAACGTGGAAAACTGTTTTTT
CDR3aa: CASSLNPGTGVERGKLFF

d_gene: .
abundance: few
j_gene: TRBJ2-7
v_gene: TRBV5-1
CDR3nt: TGCGCCAGCAGCACTCCGGACAGCGAGCAGTACTTC
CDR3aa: CASSTPDSEQYF

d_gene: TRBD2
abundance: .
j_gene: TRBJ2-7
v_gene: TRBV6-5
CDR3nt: TGTGCCAGCAGTTACTCGGCTAGCGGGAGGTGCGAGCAGTACTTC
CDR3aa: CASSYSASGRCEQYF

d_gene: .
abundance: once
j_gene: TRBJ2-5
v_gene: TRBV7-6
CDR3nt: TGTGCCAGCAGCTCATACAGGGAGGGGACCCAGTACTTC
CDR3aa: CASSSYREGTQYF

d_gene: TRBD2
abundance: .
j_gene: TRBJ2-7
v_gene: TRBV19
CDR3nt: TGTGCCAGTAGTGACCCCGTGTTAGCGGGAGCCTACGAGCAGTACTTC
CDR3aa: CASSDPVLAGAYEQYF

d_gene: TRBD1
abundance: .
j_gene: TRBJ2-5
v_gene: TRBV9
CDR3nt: TGTGCCAGCAGCGAGGGACAGGGCGGAGAGACCCAGTACTTC
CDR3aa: CASSEGQGGETQYF

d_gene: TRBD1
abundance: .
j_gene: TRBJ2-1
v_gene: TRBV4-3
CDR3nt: TGCGCCAGCAGCCGCCCGGGACAGGGAAGGGATGAGCAGTTCTTC
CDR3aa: CASSRPGQGRDEQFF

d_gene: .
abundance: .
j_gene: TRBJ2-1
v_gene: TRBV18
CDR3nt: TGTGCCAGCGCCGAACGAACAGGGTCCTACAATGAGCAGTTCTTC
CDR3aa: CASAERTGSYNEQFF

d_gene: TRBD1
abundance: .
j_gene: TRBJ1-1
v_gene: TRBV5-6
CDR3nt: TGTGCCAGCAGCTCGACAGGGGCCTTGAACACTGAAGCTTTCTTT
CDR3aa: CASSSTGALNTEAFF

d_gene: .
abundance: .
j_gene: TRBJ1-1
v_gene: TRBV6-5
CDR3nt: TGTGCCAGCAACGAGGGGGAAGGCACTGAAGCTTTCTTT
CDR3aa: CASNEGEGTEAFF

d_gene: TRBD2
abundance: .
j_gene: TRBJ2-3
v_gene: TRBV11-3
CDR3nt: TGTGCCAGCAGCCCATTACTAGCGGGAGGGGGCATGACAGATACGCAGTATTTT
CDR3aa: CASSPLLAGGGMTDTQYF

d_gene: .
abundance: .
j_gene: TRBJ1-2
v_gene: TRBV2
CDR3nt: TGTGCCAGCAGTGAAGGAGGACTTTCTAACTATGGCTACACCTTC
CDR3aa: CASSEGGLSNYGYTF

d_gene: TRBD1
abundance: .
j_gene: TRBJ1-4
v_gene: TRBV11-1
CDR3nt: TGTGCCAGCAGCTTACATCCAGGGGGTGGTGAAAAACTGTTTTTT
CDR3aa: CASSLHPGGGEKLFF

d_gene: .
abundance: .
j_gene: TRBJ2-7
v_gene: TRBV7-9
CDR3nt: TGTTCCAGCAGCTTATTCGGGGAGGCCTACGAGCAGTACTTC
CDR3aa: CSSSLFGEAYEQYF

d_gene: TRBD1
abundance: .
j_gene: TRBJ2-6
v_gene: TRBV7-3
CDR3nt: TGTGCCAGCAGCAAGGTGGGACAGGGGATATCTGGGGCCAACGTCCTGACTTTC
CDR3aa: CASSKVGQGISGANVLTF

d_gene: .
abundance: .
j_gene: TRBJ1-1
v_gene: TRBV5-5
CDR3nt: TGTGCCAGCAGCTTAGGAGCAGTCGGCTGGAACACTGAAGCTTTCTTT
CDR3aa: CASSLGAVGWNTEAFF

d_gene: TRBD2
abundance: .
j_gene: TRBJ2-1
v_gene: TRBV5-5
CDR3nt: TGTGCCTGCGCGGTAGCGGGGTACAATGAGCAGTTCTTC
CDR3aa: CACAVAGYNEQFF

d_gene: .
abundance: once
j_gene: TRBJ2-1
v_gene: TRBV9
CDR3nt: TGTGCCAGCAGCGTAGGGGGTCGGGGGTCCAATGAGCAGTTCTTC
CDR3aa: CASSVGGRGSNEQFF

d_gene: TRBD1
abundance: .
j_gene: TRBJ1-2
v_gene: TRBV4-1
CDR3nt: TGCGCCAGCAGCCAAGATGGGGACAGGGGATATGGCTACACCTTC
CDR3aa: CASSQDGDRGYGYTF

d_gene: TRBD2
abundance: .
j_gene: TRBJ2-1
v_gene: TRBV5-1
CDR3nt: TGCGCCAGCAGCGCTGCCCTGACTAGCGGCTACAATGAGCAGTTCTTC
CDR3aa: CASSAALTSGYNEQFF

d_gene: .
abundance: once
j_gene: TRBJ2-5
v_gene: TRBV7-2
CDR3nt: TGTGCCAGCAGCCTCCGAGGGGCGGGGGCAGAGACCCAGTACTTC
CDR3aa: CASSLRGAGAETQYF

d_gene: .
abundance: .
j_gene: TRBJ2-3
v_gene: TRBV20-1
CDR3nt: TGCAGTGCTCAACAGGTAGATACGCAGTATTTT
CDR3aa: CSAQQVDTQYF

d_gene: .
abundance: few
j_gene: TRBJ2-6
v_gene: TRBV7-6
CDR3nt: TGTGCCAGCAGCCCTGGGGCAAACTCTGGGGCCAACGTCCTGACTTTC
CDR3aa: CASSPGANSGANVLTF

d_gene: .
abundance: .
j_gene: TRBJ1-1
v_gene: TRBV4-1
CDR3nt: TGCGCCAGCAGCCAAGATGAGACATTTCCATGTGAAGCTTTCTTT
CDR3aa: CASSQDETFPCEAFF

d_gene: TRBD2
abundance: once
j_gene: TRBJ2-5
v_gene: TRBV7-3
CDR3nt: TGTGCCAGCAGCTCGACTAGCGGGGGGCAAGAGACCCAGTACTTC
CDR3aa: CASSSTSGGQETQYF